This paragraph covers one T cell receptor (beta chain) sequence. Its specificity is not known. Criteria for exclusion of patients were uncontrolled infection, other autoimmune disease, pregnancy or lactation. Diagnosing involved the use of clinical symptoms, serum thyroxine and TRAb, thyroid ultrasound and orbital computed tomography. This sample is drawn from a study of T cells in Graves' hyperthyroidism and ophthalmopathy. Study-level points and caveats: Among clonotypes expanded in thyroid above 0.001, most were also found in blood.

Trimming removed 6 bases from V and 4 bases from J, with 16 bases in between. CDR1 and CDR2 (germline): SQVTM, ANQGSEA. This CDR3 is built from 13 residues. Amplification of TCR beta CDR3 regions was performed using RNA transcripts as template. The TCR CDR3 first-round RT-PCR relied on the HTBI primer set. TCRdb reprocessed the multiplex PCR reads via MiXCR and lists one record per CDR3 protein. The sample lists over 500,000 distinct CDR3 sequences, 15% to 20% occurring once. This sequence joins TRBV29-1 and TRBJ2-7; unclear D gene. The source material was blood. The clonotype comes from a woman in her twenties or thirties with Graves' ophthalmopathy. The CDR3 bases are TGCAGCGTAGGGTCGACGAAAATGTACGAGCAGTACTTC. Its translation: CSVGSTKMYEQYF.